The T cell receptor (beta chain) under discussion was sequenced for a study of T cell responses to AZD1222 COVID-19 vaccine. Profiling relied on immunoSEQ multiplex PCR, and the TCRdb table lists in-frame clones only, not all of them. The profile covers 85,000 to 100,000 clones, with roughly 93% appearing a single time and over 20% taken by the ten largest. This CDR3 has 13 amino acids. V dropped 5 bases and J dropped 8 bases, with 15 bases sitting between them. CDR1 MDHEN and CDR2 SYDVKM come from the germline V gene. The sequence was collected from an adult in good health. Sequenced material: peripheral blood, taken on day 0 of AZD1222 vaccination. V is TRBV28 and J is TRBJ1-2; D unclear. In nucleotides, the CDR3 is TGTGCCAGCAGTCCCCGAATAGTTAAAGGCTACACCTTC. Amino acid sequence: CASSPRIVKGYTF.